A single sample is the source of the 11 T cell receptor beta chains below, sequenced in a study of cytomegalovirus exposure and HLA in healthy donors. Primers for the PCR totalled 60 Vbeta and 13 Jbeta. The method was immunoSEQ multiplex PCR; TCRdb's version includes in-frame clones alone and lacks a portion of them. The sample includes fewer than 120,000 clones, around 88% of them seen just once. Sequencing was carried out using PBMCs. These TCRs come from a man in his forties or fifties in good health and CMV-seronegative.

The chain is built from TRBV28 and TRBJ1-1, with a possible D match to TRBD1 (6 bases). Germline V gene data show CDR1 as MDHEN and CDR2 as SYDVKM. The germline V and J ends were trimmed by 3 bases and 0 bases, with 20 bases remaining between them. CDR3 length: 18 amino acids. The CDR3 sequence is CASSFVGQGWALNTEAFF. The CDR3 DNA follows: TGTGCCAGCAGTTTTGTCGGGCAGGGGTGGGCATTGAACACTGAAGCTTTCTTT.

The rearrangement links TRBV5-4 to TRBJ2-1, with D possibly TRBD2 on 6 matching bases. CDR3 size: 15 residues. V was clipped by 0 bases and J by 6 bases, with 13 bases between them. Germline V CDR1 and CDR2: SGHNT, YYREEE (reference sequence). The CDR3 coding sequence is TGTGCCAGCAGCTTGGCCGGGGGTGGGGGCAATGAGCAGTTCTTC. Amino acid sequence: CASSLAGGGGNEQFF.

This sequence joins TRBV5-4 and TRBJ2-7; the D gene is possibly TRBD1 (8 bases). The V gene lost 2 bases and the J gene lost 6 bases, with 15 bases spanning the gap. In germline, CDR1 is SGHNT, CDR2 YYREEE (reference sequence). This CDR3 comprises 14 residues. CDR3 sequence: CASSLQGGGGEQYF. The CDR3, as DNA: TGTGCCAGCAGCTTACAGGGGGGAGGGGGCGAGCAGTACTTC.

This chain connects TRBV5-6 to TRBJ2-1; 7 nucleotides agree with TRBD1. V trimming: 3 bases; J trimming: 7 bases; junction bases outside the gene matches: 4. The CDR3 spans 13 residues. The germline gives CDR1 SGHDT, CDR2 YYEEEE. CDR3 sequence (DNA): TGTGCCAGCAGCTCGACAGGGTTTAATGAGCAGTTCTTC. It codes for CASSSTGFNEQFF.

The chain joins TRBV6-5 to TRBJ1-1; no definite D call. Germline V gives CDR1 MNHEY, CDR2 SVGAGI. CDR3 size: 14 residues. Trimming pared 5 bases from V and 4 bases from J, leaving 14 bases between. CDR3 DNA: TGTGCCAGCAGTGGTCTCGGGGTGGGCACTGAAGCTTTCTTT. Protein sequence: CASSGLGVGTEAFF.

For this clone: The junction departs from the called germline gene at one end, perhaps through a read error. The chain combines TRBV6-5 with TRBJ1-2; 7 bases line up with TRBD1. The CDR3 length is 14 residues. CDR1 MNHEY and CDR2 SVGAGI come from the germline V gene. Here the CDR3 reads CASSPRQGNYDYTF. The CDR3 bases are TGTGCCAGCAGCCCCAGACAGGGAAACTATGACTACACCTTC.

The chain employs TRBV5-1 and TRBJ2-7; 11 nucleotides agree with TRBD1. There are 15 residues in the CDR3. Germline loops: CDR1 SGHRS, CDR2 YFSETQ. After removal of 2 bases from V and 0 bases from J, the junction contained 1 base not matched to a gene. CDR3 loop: CASSFGQGASYEQYF. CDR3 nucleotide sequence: TGCGCCAGCAGCTTCGGACAGGGGGCCTCCTACGAGCAGTACTTC.

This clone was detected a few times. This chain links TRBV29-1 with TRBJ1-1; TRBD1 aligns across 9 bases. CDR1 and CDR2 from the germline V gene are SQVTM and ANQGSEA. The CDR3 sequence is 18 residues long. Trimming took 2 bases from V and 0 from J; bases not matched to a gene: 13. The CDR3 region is CSVEPGHRGRGMNTEAFF. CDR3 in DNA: TGCAGCGTTGAACCCGGGCACAGGGGGCGCGGGATGAACACTGAAGCTTTCTTT.

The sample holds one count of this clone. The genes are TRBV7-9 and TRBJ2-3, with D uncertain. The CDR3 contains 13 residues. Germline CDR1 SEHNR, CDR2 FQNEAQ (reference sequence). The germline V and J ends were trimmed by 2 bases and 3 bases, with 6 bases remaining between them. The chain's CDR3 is CASSLSPTDTQYF. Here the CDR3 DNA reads TGTGCCAGCAGCTTATCCCCGACAGATACGCAGTATTTT.

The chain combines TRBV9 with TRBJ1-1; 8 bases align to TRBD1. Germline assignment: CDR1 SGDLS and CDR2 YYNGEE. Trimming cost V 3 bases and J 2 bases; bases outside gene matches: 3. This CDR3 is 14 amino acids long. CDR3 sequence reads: CASSGTGFNTEAFF. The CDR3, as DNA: TGTGCCAGCAGCGGGACAGGGTTTAACACTGAAGCTTTCTTT. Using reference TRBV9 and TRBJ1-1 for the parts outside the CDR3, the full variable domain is DSGVTQTPKHLITATGQRVTLRCSPRSGDLSVYWYQQSLDQGLQFLIQYYNGEERAKGNILERFSAQQFPDLHSELNLSSLELGDSALYFCASSGTGFNTEAFFGQGTRLTVV.

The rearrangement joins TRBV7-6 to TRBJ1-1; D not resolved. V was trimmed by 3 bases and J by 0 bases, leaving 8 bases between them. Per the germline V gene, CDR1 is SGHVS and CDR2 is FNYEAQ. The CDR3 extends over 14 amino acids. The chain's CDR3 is CASSFPRVNTEAFF. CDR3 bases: TGTGCCAGCAGCTTCCCTCGGGTGAACACTGAAGCTTTCTTT.